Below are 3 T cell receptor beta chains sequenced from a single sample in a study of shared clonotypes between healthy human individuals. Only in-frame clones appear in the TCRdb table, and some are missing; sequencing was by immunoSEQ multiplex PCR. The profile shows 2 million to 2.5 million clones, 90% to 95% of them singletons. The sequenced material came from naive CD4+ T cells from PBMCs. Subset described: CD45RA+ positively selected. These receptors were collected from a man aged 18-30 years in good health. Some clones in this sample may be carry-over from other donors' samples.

CDR3 sequence (DNA): TGTGCCAGCAGCCCCCGGACAGGGGCAGCCTACGAGCAGTACTTC. This translates into CASSPRTGAAYEQYF. The rearrangement uses TRBV9 and TRBJ2-7; TRBD1 matches at 9 bases. V was pared by 4 bases and J by 2 bases, with 7 bases of the junction left unmatched. CDR3 length: 15 residues. Germline V CDR1 and CDR2: SGDLS, YYNGEE.

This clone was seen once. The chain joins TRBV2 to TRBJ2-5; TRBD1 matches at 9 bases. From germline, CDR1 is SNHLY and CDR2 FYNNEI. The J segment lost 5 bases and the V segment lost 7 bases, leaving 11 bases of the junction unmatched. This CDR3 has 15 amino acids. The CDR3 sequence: CASIKGTGLAETQYF. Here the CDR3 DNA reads TGTGCCAGCATCAAAGGGACAGGGCTGGCGGAGACCCAGTACTTC.

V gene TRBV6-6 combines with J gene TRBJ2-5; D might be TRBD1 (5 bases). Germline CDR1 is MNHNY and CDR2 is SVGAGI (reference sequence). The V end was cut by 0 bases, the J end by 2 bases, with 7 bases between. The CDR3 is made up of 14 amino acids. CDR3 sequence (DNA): TGTGCCAGCAGTTACTCGAGACAGCAAGAGACCCAGTACTTC. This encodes CASSYSRQQETQYF.